Listed below are T cell receptor beta chains from one sample, sequenced in a study of shared clonotypes between healthy human individuals. TCRdb's copy holds only in-frame clones and misses some; the assay was immunoSEQ multiplex PCR. The sample has 2 million to 2.5 million clones, 93% seen once. Sequenced input: naive CD4+ T cells from PBMCs. The receptor source for this set is a man in his late teens or twenties in good health. Some clones in this sample may be carry-over from other donors' samples. Both conserved end residues are part of each CDR3. D genes are given only for firm matches.

CDR3 length | J gene | D gene | V gene | CDR3 protein | CDR3 DNA
16 | TRBJ2-4 | TRBD1 | TRBV5-1 | CASSEGTGIAKNIQYF | TGCGCCAGCAGCGAGGGGACAGGGATAGCCAAAAACATTCAGTACTTC
15 | TRBJ1-6 | NA | TRBV4-1 | CASSRPLTRHSPLHF | TGCGCCAGCAGCCGCCCCTTGACAAGGCATTCACCCCTCCACTTT
15 | TRBJ2-1 | TRBD1 | TRBV11-2 | CASSSNRGAYNEQFF | TGTGCCAGCAGCTCCAACAGGGGTGCCTACAATGAGCAGTTCTTC
16 | TRBJ2-5 | NA | TRBV4-1 | CASSQAGLSDTETQYF | TGCGCCAGCAGCCAAGCGGGGCTTTCCGATACGGAGACCCAGTACTTC
15 | TRBJ2-1 | NA | TRBV5-1 | CASSQDMSHYNEQFF | TGCGCCAGCAGCCAGGACATGAGTCACTACAATGAGCAGTTCTTC
12 | TRBJ1-1 | TRBD1 | TRBV7-9 | CASSLYRGEAFF | TGTGCCAGCAGCCTTTACAGGGGTGAAGCTTTCTTT
14 | TRBJ2-3 | NA | TRBV29-1 | CSVEEALDRDTQYF | TGCAGCGTTGAAGAGGCCCTTGATAGAGATACGCAGTATTTT
15 | TRBJ2-5 | NA | TRBV25-1 | CASSAERLRQETQYF | TGTGCCAGCAGTGCGGAGCGGTTGCGCCAAGAGACCCAGTACTTC
13 | TRBJ1-2 | NA | TRBV28 | CASRHTGLAGYTF | TGTGCCAGCAGACACACAGGGTTGGCTGGCTACACCTTC
13 | TRBJ2-7 | TRBD1 | TRBV30 | CAWSRDRAYEQYF | TGTGCCTGGAGTAGGGACAGAGCCTACGAGCAGTACTTC
15 | TRBJ2-1 | NA | TRBV7-3 | CASSLTTDPGNEQFF | TGTGCCAGCAGCTTAACGACAGATCCGGGAAATGAGCAGTTCTTC
14 | TRBJ2-1 | NA | TRBV6-5 | CASSYSPSVAEQFF | TGTGCCAGCAGTTACTCACCTAGCGTTGCTGAGCAGTTCTTC
16 | TRBJ1-1 | NA | TRBV7-9 | CASSLARGGMNTEAFF | TGTGCCAGCAGCTTAGCGCGCGGGGGGATGAACACTGAAGCTTTCTTT
16 | TRBJ2-5 | NA | TRBV9 | CASSVVGHPTPSPQYF | TGTGCCAGCAGCGTAGTGGGACACCCCACTCCAAGCCCCCAGTACTTC